Below, 21 T cell receptor beta chains from the same sample are listed, as sequenced in a study of response to subunit inactivated influenza vaccine. One entry per CDR3 protein results from TCRdb running MiXCR on the RT-PCR reads. Among 250,000 to 350,000 distinct CDR3 sequences, around 22% were seen once, and the ten largest hold 10%. This material consisted of PBMCs from blood, taken 21 months after vaccination. These receptors came from a man in his fifties or sixties who received an inactivated influenza vaccine.

This clonotype was picked up many times. V gene TRBV4-3 combines with J gene TRBJ2-1, with D perhaps TRBD1 (5 bases). The V gene's germline CDR1 is LGHNA and CDR2 YSLEER. The CDR3 has 12 amino acids. The DNA of the CDR3 is TGCGCATCAGGACACCTCCACAATGAGCAGTTCTTC. It codes for CASGHLHNEQFF.

The chain employs TRBV20-1 and TRBJ2-3; the match to TRBD2 covers 9 bases. After removal of 3 bases from V and 3 bases from J, the junction contained 10 bases not matched to a gene. Germline-derived CDR1 and CDR2 are DFQATT and SNEGSKA (reference sequence). There are 16 residues in the CDR3. The CDR3 region has the DNA TGCAGTGCTAGGCTTGGACTAGCGACCGCGACAGATACGCAGTATTTT. This sequence encodes CSARLGLATATDTQYF.

The chain is built from TRBV11-2 and TRBJ2-7; 10 nucleotides agree with TRBD2. Germline-derived CDR1 and CDR2 are SGHAT and FQNNGV. This CDR3 is built from 18 residues. V lost 4 bases, J lost 2 bases, and 14 bases stayed unmatched. The CDR3 sequence is CASSSGRLAGEGTYEQYF. For the CDR3, the DNA is TGTGCCAGCAGCTCCGGTAGGCTAGCGGGGGAGGGGACCTACGAGCAGTACTTC.

In DNA form, the CDR3 reads TGTGCCAGCACCCCGACACAGGGGAGGAGAGAAACAGATACGCAGTATTTT. It codes for CASTPTQGRRETDTQYF. The V gene is TRBV12-3 or TRBV12-4, the J gene TRBJ2-3, with D possibly being TRBD1 (7 bases). The V gene lost 7 bases and the J gene lost 3 bases, with 23 bases spanning the gap. CDR3 length: 17 amino acids.

The chain combines TRBV2 with TRBJ1-1; a weak D match, TRBD1 (5 bases). Between the trimmed V and J ends, which lost 5 bases and 1 base, there was a span of 11 bases. Per germline, CDR1 SNHLY and CDR2 FYNNEI. The CDR3 runs to 14 residues. The CDR3 loop is CASSYITGNTEAFF. CDR3 sequence (DNA): TGTGCCAGCAGTTATATAACAGGGAACACTGAAGCTTTCTTT.

Comments on this clonotype: One junction end does not reproduce the germline sequence, and a read error may be involved. The rearrangement links TRBV7-9 to TRBJ1-1; TRBD1 might be the D (5 bases). The germline V gene has CDR1 SEHNR and CDR2 FQNEAQ (reference sequence). This CDR3 is 14 amino acids long. Here the CDR3 reads CASSLAAGNPEAFF. The CDR3 DNA is TGTGCCAGCAGCTTAGCGGCAGGGAACCCTGAAGCTTTCTTT.

This clonotype came up many times. This chain joins TRBV28 and TRBJ1-5; no reliable D call. The V end was cut by 2 bases, the J end by 0 bases, with 8 bases between. CDR1 and CDR2 (germline): MDHEN, SYDVKM. The CDR3 is 15 residues long. The CDR3 DNA follows: TGTGCCAGCAGTTTAGAGGGTTATAGCAATCAGCCCCAGCATTTT. It encodes CASSLEGYSNQPQHF.

This clonotype was found a few times. V and J are TRBV20-1 and TRBJ2-7; 9 nucleotides match TRBD2. V lost 0 bases, J lost 2 bases, and 8 bases stayed unmatched. CDR1 DFQATT and CDR2 SNEGSKA come from the germline V gene (reference sequence). CDR3 length equals 16 residues. Here the CDR3 DNA reads TGCAGTGCTAGAGACATAGCGGGAGTGCCTACCTACGAGCAGTACTTC. Its protein is CSARDIAGVPTYEQYF.

The rearrangement joins TRBV20-1 to TRBJ2-3, with 7 bases identical to TRBD2. There are 11 residues in the CDR3. J gave up 14 bases and V 6 bases, and 11 bases lay outside the gene matches. Germline-derived CDR1 and CDR2 are DFQATT and SNEGSKA (reference sequence). The CDR3 loop reads CSAMGLLNRYF. In DNA form, the CDR3 reads TGCAGTGCCATGGGACTATTGAACAGGTATTTT.

The table lists this clonotype with a few counts. The V call is TRBV7-6, the J call TRBJ2-3, with D perhaps being TRBD1 or TRBD2 (5 bases each). CDR3 length: 15 amino acids. The germline CDR1 and CDR2 sequences are SGHVS and FNYEAQ. The germline V and J ends were trimmed by 0 bases and 3 bases, with 10 bases remaining between them. CDR3 region: CASSLAGTATDTQYF. CDR3 DNA: TGTGCCAGCAGCTTAGCTGGGACGGCGACAGATACGCAGTATTTT.

The rearrangement joins TRBV28 to TRBJ2-3; TRBD2 might be the D (7 bases). Germline lookup yields CDR1 MDHEN and CDR2 SYDVKM. CDR3 length: 14 amino acids. Trimming took off 5 bases at V and 7 bases at J, with 16 bases between the two ends. CDR3 sequence reads: CASSIGGGGNTQYF. CDR3 coding DNA: TGTGCCAGCAGTATTGGGGGGGGCGGAAATACGCAGTATTTT.

This clonotype was detected only a few times. The genes are TRBV7-8 and TRBJ1-1; D possibly corresponds to TRBD1 (5 bases). V was trimmed by 8 bases and J by 1 base, leaving 11 bases between them. The CDR3 loop spans 13 amino acids. Germline CDR1 is SGHVS and CDR2 is FQNEAQ. As DNA, the CDR3 is TGTGCCAGCGAAGGGGTAACGAACACTGAAGCTTTCTTT. Protein: CASEGVTNTEAFF.

The genes are TRBV20-1 and TRBJ2-7; D perhaps matches TRBD2 (5 bases). The CDR3 has 16 amino acids. Trimming left V 3 bases short and J 2 bases short, with 20 bases between. Per the germline V gene, CDR1 is DFQATT and CDR2 is SNEGSKA (reference sequence). For the CDR3, the DNA is TGCAGTGCTAGGCCCTCTGGGAGAGACATAACCTACGAGCAGTACTTC. Its protein product is CSARPSGRDITYEQYF.

The chain has TRBV7-9 and TRBJ2-1; D remains unclear. Germline V gives CDR1 SEHNR, CDR2 FQNEAQ (reference sequence). The CDR3 covers 14 residues. V was shortened by 5 bases and J by 3 bases, with 11 bases between the two germline ends. The CDR3 spells CASSPRVSYNEQFF. The CDR3 DNA sequence: TGTGCCAGCAGCCCCCGCGTGAGCTACAATGAGCAGTTCTTC.

As concerns this clonotype: Germline is not matched at one junction end, which may reflect a read error. CDR3: CCASERARDTGELFF. The CDR3 bases are TGCTGTGCTAGCGAGCGGGCCAGAGACACCGGGGAGCTGTTTTTT. The chain has TRBV20-1 and TRBJ2-2, with D possibly being TRBD2 (6 bases). The CDR3 has 15 residues. Germline-derived CDR1 and CDR2 are DFQATT and SNEGSKA (reference sequence).

This clonotype appeared a few times. The chain is built from TRBV6-6 and TRBJ1-2; D is uncertain. CDR3 length: 12 residues. Between the trimmed V and J ends, which lost 0 bases and 8 bases, there was a span of 7 bases. CDR1 and CDR2 (germline): MNHNY, SVGAGI (reference sequence). The CDR3 DNA reads as TGTGCCAGCAGTTACTCACGGGGAGGCTACACCTTC. Translated: CASSYSRGGYTF.

This clonotype was seen a few times. This rearrangement joins TRBV3-1 to TRBJ2-2; tentative D call: TRBD2 (5 bases). The ends were cut back, 1 base at V and 5 bases at J, with 11 bases in the middle. Looked up from germline, CDR1 is LGHDT and CDR2 is YNNKEL (reference sequence). The CDR3 consists of 15 residues. CDR3 bases: TGTGCCAGCAGCCAAGTTAGCGTGAGGACCGGGGAGCTGTTTTTT. This codes for CASSQVSVRTGELFF.

Comment on this clonotype: This clone may be a read error of a much larger clone one base away. The gene calls are TRBV6-1 and TRBJ1-1; 7 bases map to TRBD1. The germline V gene has CDR1 MNHNS and CDR2 SASEGT. The V segment lost 6 bases and the J segment 1 base; nucleotides outside the gene matches: 5. The CDR3 sequence is 14 residues long. Written as DNA, the CDR3 is TGTGCCAGCAGCCGGGGACAGCCGAACACTGAAGCTTTCTTT. Its translation: CASSRGQPNTEAFF.

Concerning this clonotype itself: Germline is not matched at one junction end, which may reflect a read error. J is TRBJ1-2 and V is TRBV7-8; 11 nucleotides match TRBD1. The CDR3 is 15 residues long. Germline V lookup: CDR1 SGHVS, CDR2 FQNEAQ. CDR3 region: CASSLSDRGRWLINF. The CDR3 region has the DNA TGTGCCAGCAGCTTATCGGACAGGGGGCGGTGGTTGATCAACTTC.

This clonotype was detected a few times. This chain uses TRBV3-1 with TRBJ1-5; D uncertain. In germline, CDR1 is LGHDT, CDR2 YNNKEL (reference sequence). This CDR3 comprises 14 residues. The V and J ends lost 10 bases and 3 bases respectively, with 16 bases between them. CDR3 amino acids: CATFPSLFNQPQHF. Written as DNA, the CDR3 is TGTGCCACCTTCCCCTCACTTTTCAATCAGCCCCAGCATTTT.

In this sample, this clonotype turned up many times. The chain couples TRBV5-5 to TRBJ1-5, with a possible D match to TRBD1 (6 bases). This CDR3 has 16 residues. V lost 0 bases to trimming and J lost 0 bases, with 10 bases between them. Looked up from germline, CDR1 is SGHKS and CDR2 is YYEKEE (reference sequence). CDR3: CASSLGGGYSNQPQHF. The CDR3, as DNA: TGTGCCAGCAGCTTGGGCGGGGGCTATAGCAATCAGCCCCAGCATTTT.